This T cell receptor beta chain is from a study of T cells in Graves' hyperthyroidism and ophthalmopathy. Germline V gives CDR1 SNHLY, CDR2 FYNNEI. The junction had 6 bases not matched to a gene; V was cut back by 3 bases and J by 3 bases. The CDR3 loop spans 16 amino acids. Diagnosis of hyperthyroidism was new in patients aged 18 to 65, and its duration was under 2 months. This clonotype showed up many times. Amplified regions were TCR beta CDR3 sequences from RNA transcripts. In the first-round RT-PCR of the TCR CDR3, the HTBI primer set was used. TCRdb itself ran the multiplex PCR reads through MiXCR, one entry per CDR3 protein. The table lists around 540,000 distinct CDR3 sequences, 46% of them singletons.

The receptor comes from a woman aged 18-35 years with Graves' hyperthyroidism. The sequenced material came from peripheral blood or thyroid tissue (not recorded which). V and J are TRBV2 and TRBJ1-5, with 9 bases that match TRBD1. CDR3 loop: CASSDAGQGNNQPQHF. Here the CDR3 DNA reads TGTGCCAGCAGTGATGCCGGACAGGGGAACAATCAGCCCCAGCATTTT.